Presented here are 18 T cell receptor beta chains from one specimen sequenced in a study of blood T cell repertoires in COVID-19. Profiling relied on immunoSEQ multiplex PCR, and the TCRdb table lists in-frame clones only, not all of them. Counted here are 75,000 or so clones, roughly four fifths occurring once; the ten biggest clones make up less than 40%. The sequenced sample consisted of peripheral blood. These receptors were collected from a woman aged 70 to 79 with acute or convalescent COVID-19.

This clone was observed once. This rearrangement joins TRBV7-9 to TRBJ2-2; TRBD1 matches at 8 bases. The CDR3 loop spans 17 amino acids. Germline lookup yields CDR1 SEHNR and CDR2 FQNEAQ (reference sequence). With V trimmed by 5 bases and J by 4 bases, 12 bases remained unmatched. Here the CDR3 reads CASSGDWTGRFTGELFF. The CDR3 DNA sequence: TGTGCCAGCAGCGGTGATTGGACAGGGCGATTCACCGGGGAGCTGTTTTTT. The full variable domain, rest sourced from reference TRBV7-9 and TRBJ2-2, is DTGVSQNPRHKITKRGQNVTFRCDPISEHNRLYWYRQTLGQGPEFLTYFQNEAQLEKSRLLSDRFSAERPKGSFSTLEIQRTEQGDSAMYLCASSGDWTGRFTGELFFGEGSRLTVL.

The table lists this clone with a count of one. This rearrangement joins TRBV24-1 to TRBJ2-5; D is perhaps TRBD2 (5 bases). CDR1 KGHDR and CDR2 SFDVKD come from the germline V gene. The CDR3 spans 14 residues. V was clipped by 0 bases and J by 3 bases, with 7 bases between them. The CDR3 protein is CATSDLNGKETQYF. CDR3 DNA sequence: TGTGCCACCAGTGATTTGAACGGGAAAGAGACCCAGTACTTC.

This chain's CDR3 is CAWSGGSGKMNTEAFF. CDR3 nucleotide sequence: TGTGCCTGGAGTGGGGGTTCAGGGAAGATGAACACTGAAGCTTTCTTT. V is TRBV30 and J is TRBJ1-1, with D possibly TRBD1 on 5 matching bases. Trimming left V 1 base short and J 0 bases short, with 15 bases between. The germline V gene has CDR1 GTSNPN and CDR2 SVGIG (reference sequence). The CDR3 loop spans 16 amino acids.

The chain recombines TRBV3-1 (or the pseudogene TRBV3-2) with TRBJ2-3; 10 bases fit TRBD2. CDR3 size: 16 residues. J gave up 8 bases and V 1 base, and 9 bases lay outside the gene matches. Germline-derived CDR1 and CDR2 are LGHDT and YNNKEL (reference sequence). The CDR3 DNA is TGTGCCAGCAGCCAAGGACTAGCGGGCACGGGGGGTACGCAGTATTTT. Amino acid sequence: CASSQGLAGTGGTQYF.

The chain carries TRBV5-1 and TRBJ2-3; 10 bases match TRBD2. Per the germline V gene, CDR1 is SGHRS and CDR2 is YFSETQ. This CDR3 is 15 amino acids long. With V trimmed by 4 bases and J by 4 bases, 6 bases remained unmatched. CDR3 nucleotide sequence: TGCGCCAGCAGCACGACTAGCGGGTTTTCAGATACGCAGTATTTT. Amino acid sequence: CASSTTSGFSDTQYF.

CDR3 in amino acids: CASSIPGQNSPLHF. The CDR3 DNA follows: TGTGCCAGCAGCATCCCGGGACAAAATTCACCCCTCCACTTT. The rearrangement uses TRBV5-6 and TRBJ1-6; possible D gene TRBD1, 6 bases. The V end lost 4 bases, the J end lost 7 bases, and 12 bases lay between the germline ends. Germline loops: CDR1 SGHDT, CDR2 YYEEEE. The CDR3 has 14 amino acids.

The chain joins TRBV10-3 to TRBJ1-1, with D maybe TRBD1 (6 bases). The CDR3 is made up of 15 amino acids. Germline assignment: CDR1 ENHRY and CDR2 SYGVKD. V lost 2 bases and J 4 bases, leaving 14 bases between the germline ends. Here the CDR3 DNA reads TGTGCCATCAGTGAGAGACAGGAACGCACCACTGAAGCTTTCTTT. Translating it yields CAISERQERTTEAFF.

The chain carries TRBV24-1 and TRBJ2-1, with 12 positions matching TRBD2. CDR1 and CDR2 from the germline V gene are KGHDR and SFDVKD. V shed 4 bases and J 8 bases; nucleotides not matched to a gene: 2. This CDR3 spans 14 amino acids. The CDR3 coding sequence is TGTGCCACCAGTGAGACTAGCGGGAGCTATGAGCAGTTCTTC. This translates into CATSETSGSYEQFF.

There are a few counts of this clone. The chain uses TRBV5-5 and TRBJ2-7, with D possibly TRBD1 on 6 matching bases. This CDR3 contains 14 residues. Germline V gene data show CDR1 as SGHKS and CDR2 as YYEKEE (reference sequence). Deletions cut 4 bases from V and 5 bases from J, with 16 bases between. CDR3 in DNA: TGTGCCAGCAGCCCGGACATTACAGGGAACGAGCAGTACTTC. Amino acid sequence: CASSPDITGNEQYF.

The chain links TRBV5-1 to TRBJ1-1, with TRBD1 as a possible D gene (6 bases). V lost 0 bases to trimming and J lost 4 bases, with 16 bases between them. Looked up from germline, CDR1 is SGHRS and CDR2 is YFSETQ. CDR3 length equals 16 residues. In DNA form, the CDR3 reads TGCGCCAGCAGCTTGGGGTATCAGGGGAAGGGCACTGAAGCTTTCTTT. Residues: CASSLGYQGKGTEAFF. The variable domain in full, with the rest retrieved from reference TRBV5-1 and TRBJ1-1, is KAGVTQTPRYLIKTRGQQVTLSCSPISGHRSVSWYQQTPGQGLQFLFEYFSETQRNKGNFPGRFSGRQFSNSRSEMNVSTLELGDSALYLCASSLGYQGKGTEAFFGQGTRLTVV.

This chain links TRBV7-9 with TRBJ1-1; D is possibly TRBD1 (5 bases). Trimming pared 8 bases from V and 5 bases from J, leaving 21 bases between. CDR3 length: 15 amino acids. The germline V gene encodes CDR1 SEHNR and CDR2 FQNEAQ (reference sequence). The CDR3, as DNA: TGTGCCAGCGAAAAGTGGCTTATCGGGGGGACTGAAGCTTTCTTT. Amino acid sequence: CASEKWLIGGTEAFF.

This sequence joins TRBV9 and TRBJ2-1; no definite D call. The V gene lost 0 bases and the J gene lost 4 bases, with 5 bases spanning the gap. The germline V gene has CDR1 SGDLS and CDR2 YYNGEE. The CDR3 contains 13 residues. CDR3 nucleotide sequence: TGTGCCAGCAGCGTAGCCGGGTACAATGAGCAGTTCTTC. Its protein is CASSVAGYNEQFF.

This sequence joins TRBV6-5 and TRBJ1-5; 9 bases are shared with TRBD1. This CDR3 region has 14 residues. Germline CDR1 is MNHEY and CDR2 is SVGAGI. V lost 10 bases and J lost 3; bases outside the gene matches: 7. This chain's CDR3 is CATHRDRVNQPQHF. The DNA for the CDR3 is TGTGCCACACACCGGGACAGGGTCAATCAGCCCCAGCATTTT.

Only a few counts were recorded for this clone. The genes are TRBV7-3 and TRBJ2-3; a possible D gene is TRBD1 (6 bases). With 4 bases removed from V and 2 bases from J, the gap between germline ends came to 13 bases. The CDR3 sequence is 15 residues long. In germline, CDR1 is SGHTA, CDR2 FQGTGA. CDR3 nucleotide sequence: TGTGCCAGCAGCTCAGACAGGTCTCACACAGATACGCAGTATTTT. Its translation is CASSSDRSHTDTQYF.

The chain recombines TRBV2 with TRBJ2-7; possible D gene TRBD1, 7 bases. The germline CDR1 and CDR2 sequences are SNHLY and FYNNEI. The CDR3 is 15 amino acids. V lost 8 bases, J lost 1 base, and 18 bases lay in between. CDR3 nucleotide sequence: TGTGCCAGCTCACAGGACCAGGGGGGTTCCTACGAGCAGTACTTC. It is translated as CASSQDQGGSYEQYF.

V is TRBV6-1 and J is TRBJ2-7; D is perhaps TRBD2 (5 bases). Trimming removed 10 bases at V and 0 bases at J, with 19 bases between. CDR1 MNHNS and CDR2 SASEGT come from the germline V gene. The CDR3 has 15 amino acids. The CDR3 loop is CATMDAGTSSYEQYF. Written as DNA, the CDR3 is TGTGCCACTATGGACGCAGGAACTAGCTCCTACGAGCAGTACTTC.

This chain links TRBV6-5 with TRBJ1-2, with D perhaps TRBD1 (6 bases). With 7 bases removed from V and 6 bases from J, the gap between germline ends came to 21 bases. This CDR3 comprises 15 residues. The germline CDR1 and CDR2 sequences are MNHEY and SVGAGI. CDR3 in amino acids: CASTSGGGSTDGYTF. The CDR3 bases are TGTGCCAGCACGAGTGGGGGCGGGTCGACGGATGGCTACACCTTC.

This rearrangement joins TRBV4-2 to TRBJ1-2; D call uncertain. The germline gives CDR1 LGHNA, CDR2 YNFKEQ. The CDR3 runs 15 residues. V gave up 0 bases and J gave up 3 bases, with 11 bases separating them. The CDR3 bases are TGTGCCAGCAGCCAAGATCTCACACAGTACTATGGCTACACCTTC. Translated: CASSQDLTQYYGYTF.